This record covers a single T cell receptor beta chain. This CDR3 spans 13 amino acids. V lost 4 bases and J 5 bases, leaving 12 bases between the germline ends. Germline V gene lookup returns CDR1 SGDLS and CDR2 YYNGEE. The method was immunoSEQ multiplex PCR; TCRdb's version includes in-frame clones alone and lacks a portion of them. In the table there are approximately 100,000 clones, roughly 87% of which are singletons. The source of the sample is a study of OX40 agonist ivuxolimab in advanced cancers. On the study more broadly: Checkpoint inhibitors had been given previously to about 40% of patients.

The chain uses TRBV9 and TRBJ2-5; D may match TRBD1 or TRBD2 (5 bases each). This receptor was taken from an adult with an advanced solid tumor such as melanoma, head and neck, liver or kidney cancer. The sequencing used CD4+ or CD8+ T cells sorted from blood, collected in a trial of the OX40 agonist ivuxolimab. CDR3 amino acids: CASSPSEGETQYF. DNA for the CDR3: TGTGCCAGCAGCCCAAGTGAGGGGGAGACCCAGTACTTC.